This record covers a single T cell receptor (beta chain). Its cognate antigen is unknown. This record comes from a study of post-analysis software for immune sequencing data. Study at large: Included among the disease courses, which were recorded for the cohort, were relapsing-remitting, secondary progressive and progressive-relapsing multiple sclerosis. Regarding the study as a whole: Those samples that were prepared in the same batch co-clustered strongly by F measure. In multiple sclerosis, normalized Chao1 diversity was significantly below that of controls. Five or six TRBV segments were more frequent in patients than controls; TRBV5-6, TRBV5-1 and TRBV20-1 belonged to this group.

The CDR3 is made up of 11 amino acids. Germline CDR1 and CDR2: SGHDN and FVKESK. V shed 1 base and J shed 7 bases, with 5 bases lying between them. Every TCR beta cDNA library bore unique molecular identifiers. TCRdb re-derived calls from the PCR reads in MiXCR, one entry per CDR3 protein. Of hundreds of thousands of distinct CDR3 sequences listed, roughly 30% were seen once; the top ten hold 0.5% to 0.6%. The chain combines TRBV14 with TRBJ2-7; D is undetermined. The sequencing sample was made of blood. The clonotype was recovered from a girl aged 10 to 17 with multiple sclerosis. CDR3 in amino acids: CASSQVGEQYF. The CDR3 bases are TGTGCCAGCAGCCAAGTGGGGGAGCAGTACTTC.